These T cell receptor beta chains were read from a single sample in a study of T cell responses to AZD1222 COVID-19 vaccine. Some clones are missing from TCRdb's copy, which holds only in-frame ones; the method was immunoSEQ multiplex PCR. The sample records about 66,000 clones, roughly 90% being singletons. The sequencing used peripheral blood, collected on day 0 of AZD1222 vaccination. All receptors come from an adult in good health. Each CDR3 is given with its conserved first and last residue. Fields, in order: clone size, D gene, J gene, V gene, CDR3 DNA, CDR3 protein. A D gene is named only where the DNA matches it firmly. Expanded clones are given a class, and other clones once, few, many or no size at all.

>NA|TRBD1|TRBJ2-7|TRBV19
TGTGCCAGTAGTACTACCGGACAGGGGACCTACGAGCAGTACTTC
CASSTTGQGTYEQYF
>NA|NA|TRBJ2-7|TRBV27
TGTGCCAGCAGTTTAACCCCCCCACCCGCCTACGAGCAGTACTTC
CASSLTPPPAYEQYF
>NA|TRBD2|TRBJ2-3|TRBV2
TGTGCCAGCAGTGATCAAAGCGGGAGGGCCCTCGACACAGATACGCAGTATTTT
CASSDQSGRALDTDTQYF
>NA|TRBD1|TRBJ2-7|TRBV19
TGTGCCAGTAGTATAGGGACAGGGGTATACGAGCAGTACTTC
CASSIGTGVYEQYF
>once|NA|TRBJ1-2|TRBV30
TGTGCCTGGAGTGGGGCAGCTAACTATGGCTACACCTTC
CAWSGAANYGYTF
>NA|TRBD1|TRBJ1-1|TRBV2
TGTGCCAGCAAGAAACAGGGGGCGGACACTGAAGCTTTCTTT
CASKKQGADTEAFF
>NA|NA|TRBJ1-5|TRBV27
TGTGCCAGCAGTTTATCTTCGGCGGGAGCACAGCCCCAGCATTTT
CASSLSSAGAQPQHF
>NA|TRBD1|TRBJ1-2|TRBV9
TGTGCCAGCAGCCCCGAGGGACAGGGGGGCTATGGCTACACCTTC
CASSPEGQGGYGYTF
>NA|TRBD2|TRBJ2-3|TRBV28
TGTGCCAGCAGTTTATGGGCTAGCGGGAGGACAGATACGCAGTATTTT
CASSLWASGRTDTQYF
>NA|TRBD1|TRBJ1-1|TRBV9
TGTGCCAGCAGCCCGGGACAGGGTGAAGCTTTCTTT
CASSPGQGEAFF
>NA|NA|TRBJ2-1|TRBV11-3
TGTGCCAGCAGCTCCCAGGTCATCACGGGGGCCGATGAGCAGTTCTTC
CASSSQVITGADEQFF
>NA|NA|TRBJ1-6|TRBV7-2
TGTGCCAGCAGCTTACATCACGCGGGAAATTCACCCCTCCACTTT
CASSLHHAGNSPLHF
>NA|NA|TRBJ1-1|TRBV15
TGTGCCACCAGCAGAGACGGGGGGCCGGGCACTGAAGCTTTCTTT
CATSRDGGPGTEAFF
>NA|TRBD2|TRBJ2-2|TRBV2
TGTGCCAGCGTCTTTAGGGGAGGGCCCTCCGGGGAGCTGTTTTTT
CASVFRGGPSGELFF
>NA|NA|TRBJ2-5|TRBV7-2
NA
CASSLGFSGQGETQYF